Presented here are 7 T cell receptor beta chains from one specimen sequenced in a study of blood T cell repertoires in COVID-19. Here immunoSEQ multiplex PCR was the method, and the copy in TCRdb shows in-frame clones only, minus some. The table shows fewer than 200,000 clones, with around 80% occurring only once. The material sequenced was peripheral blood. The source of these receptors is a woman of 80 years or more with active or convalescent COVID-19.

The V gene is TRBV18, the J gene TRBJ2-5; D possibly corresponds to TRBD1 (5 bases). V was trimmed by 2 bases and J by 4 bases, leaving 14 bases between them. This CDR3 contains 15 residues. The germline CDR1 and CDR2 sequences are KGHSH and LQKENI. Written as DNA, the CDR3 is TGTGCCAGCTCACCATTGGAAGGGGCAGGAGAGACCCAGTACTTC. It codes for CASSPLEGAGETQYF. Looking up the rest from reference TRBV18 and TRBJ2-5 gives the full variable domain: NAGVMQNPRHLVRRRGQEARLRCSPMKGHSHVYWYRQLPEEGLKFMVYLQKENIIDESGMPKERFSAEFPKEGPSILRIQQVVRGDSAAYFCASSPLEGAGETQYFGPGTRLLVL.

The sample holds a few counts of this clone. The rearrangement joins TRBV7-2 to TRBJ1-1; the match to TRBD1 covers 9 bases. Trimming took 0 bases from V and 6 from J; bases not matched to a gene: 5. This CDR3 comprises 15 residues. Germline V gene data show CDR1 as SGHTA and CDR2 as FQGNSA. The CDR3 here is CASSLAGTGRAEAFF. In DNA, the CDR3 is TGTGCCAGCAGCTTAGCTGGGACAGGGAGAGCTGAAGCTTTCTTT.

The V and J genes are TRBV4-3 and TRBJ2-1; 9 bases map to TRBD1. From germline, CDR1 is LGHNA and CDR2 YSLEER. This CDR3 spans 16 amino acids. Unmatched junction bases numbered 10, after V lost 1 base and J lost 9 bases. CDR3 bases: TGCGCCAGCAGCCAAGCTGGGGACAGGGTAAGTGGTGAGCAGTTCTTC. Protein sequence: CASSQAGDRVSGEQFF.

This rearrangement joins TRBV9 to TRBJ1-6; TRBD1 matches 8 bases. The CDR3 sequence is 12 residues long. Germline V gene sequence: CDR1 SGDLS, CDR2 YYNGEE. V shed 7 bases and J 13 bases; nucleotides not matched to a gene: 7. DNA of the CDR3: TGTGCCAGCCGGACAGGGATTGGCCCCCTCCACTTT. Protein product: CASRTGIGPLHF.

V usage is TRBV18 and J usage is TRBJ1-1, with TRBD1 matching 10 bases. CDR1 is KGHSH, CDR2 LQKENI, per germline. The CDR3 totals 15 residues. J lost 1 base, V lost 5 bases, and 4 bases had no gene match. This CDR3 reads CASSGTGAGNTEAFF. CDR3 DNA: TGTGCCAGCTCAGGGACAGGGGCCGGGAACACTGAAGCTTTCTTT. Based on the CDR3 plus reference TRBV18 and TRBJ1-1, the full variable domain is NAGVMQNPRHLVRRRGQEARLRCSPMKGHSHVYWYRQLPEEGLKFMVYLQKENIIDESGMPKERFSAEFPKEGPSILRIQQVVRGDSAAYFCASSGTGAGNTEAFFGQGTRLTVV.

This chain joins TRBV5-1 and TRBJ2-1; 7 bases match TRBD2. CDR3 length equals 16 residues. Germline CDR1 and CDR2: SGHRS and YFSETQ. V gave up 0 bases and J gave up 3 bases; unmatched junction bases: 6. CDR3 nucleotides: TGCGCCAGCAGCTTGGTGGTGGGAGGGAGCTACAATGAGCAGTTCTTC. Translated: CASSLVVGGSYNEQFF.

The chain combines TRBV4-3 with TRBJ1-1; 8 bases match TRBD1. The germline V gene has CDR1 LGHNA and CDR2 YSLEER. Trimming at V came to 3 bases and at J to 4 bases, leaving 7 bases not matched to a gene. The CDR3 runs 15 residues. The CDR3 here is CASSQLTGGRTEAFF. The CDR3 DNA sequence: TGCGCCAGCAGCCAGTTAACAGGGGGTCGCACTGAAGCTTTCTTT.